Each of the 29 T cell receptor beta chains below was sequenced from the same sample in a study of ipilimumab plus nivolumab after autologous stem cell transplantation. Measured with immunoSEQ multiplex PCR; TCRdb has only the in-frame clones, and not every one. The profile shows about 40,000 clones, 80% to 95% of them singletons. Here the sequenced sample was PBMCs, taken in a trial of ipilimumab plus nivolumab as post-transplant consolidation. These receptors were collected from a male donor with multiple myeloma.

This clone appeared a single time. The genes are TRBV6-1 and TRBJ1-6, with unresolved D. The CDR3 runs 17 residues. V was shortened by 0 bases and J by 0 bases, with 9 bases between the two germline ends. Germline CDR1 reads MNHNS; CDR2 reads SASEGT. The DNA of the CDR3 is TGTGCCAGCAGTGAAGCCTTTAGAAGCTCCTATAATTCACCCCTCCACTTT. It encodes CASSEAFRSSYNSPLHF.

V is TRBV2 and J is TRBJ2-7; D perhaps matches TRBD2 (6 bases). CDR3 length: 17 amino acids. Per germline, CDR1 SNHLY and CDR2 FYNNEI. Trimming left V 7 bases short and J 1 base short, with 23 bases between. CDR3 region: CASNAGPRRAASYEQYF. CDR3 nucleotide sequence: TGTGCCAGCAACGCGGGGCCTCGGCGGGCGGCTTCCTACGAGCAGTACTTC.

The chain joins TRBV4-1 to TRBJ2-3; maybe TRBD1 (7 bases). CDR1 and CDR2 from the germline V gene are MGHRA and YSYEKL. Trimming cost V 4 bases and J 2 bases, with 16 bases left between them. The CDR3 consists of 16 residues. DNA for the CDR3: TGCGCCAGCAGCCCCAGGGGGGAAAGCACCACAGATACGCAGTATTTT. Amino acids: CASSPRGESTTDTQYF.

This chain uses TRBV28 with TRBJ1-3; 8 bases agree with TRBD1. The trim removed 5 bases at V and 4 bases at J, leaving 7 bases unmatched. The CDR3 consists of 15 residues. Germline lookup yields CDR1 MDHEN and CDR2 SYDVKM. CDR3 in amino acids: CASSPPRTGGNTIYF. The CDR3 DNA sequence: TGTGCCAGCAGTCCCCCCAGGACAGGGGGAAACACCATATATTTT.

Concerning this clone: Other DNA sequences within the sample encode an identical CDR3. The chain recombines TRBV27 with TRBJ2-2; D is unclear. The ends were cut back, 5 bases at V and 4 bases at J, with 11 bases in the middle. This CDR3 region has 14 residues. The germline CDR1 and CDR2 sequences are MNHEY and SMNVEV (reference sequence). CDR3 nucleotide sequence: TGTGCCAGCAGTCTAGGAGCGAGCACCGGGGAGCTGTTTTTT. Protein sequence: CASSLGASTGELFF.

CDR3 amino acids: CASSAGTGLDTQYF. The CDR3 DNA is TGTGCCAGCAGTGCCGGGACAGGACTAGATACGCAGTATTTT. V usage is TRBV27 and J usage is TRBJ2-3; TRBD1 agrees at 8 bases. This CDR3 has 14 residues. V gave up 5 bases and J gave up 5 bases; unmatched junction bases: 6. Germline CDR1 reads MNHEY; CDR2 reads SMNVEV (reference sequence).

V gene TRBV7-2 combines with J gene TRBJ2-1, with 8 nucleotides matching TRBD2. Germline assignment: CDR1 SGHTA and CDR2 FQGNSA. This CDR3 region has 16 residues. V shed 3 bases, J shed 0 bases, and the junction held 4 bases outside the gene matches. CDR3 nucleotide sequence: TGTGCCAGCAGCTTTGTAGCGGGGAGCTCCTACAATGAGCAGTTCTTC. Protein product: CASSFVAGSSYNEQFF.

This chain uses TRBV5-3 with TRBJ2-4; maybe TRBD2 (5 bases). TRBV5-3 has ORF status, its function being uncertain. The CDR3 is made up of 16 amino acids. V lost 2 bases and J lost 0, with 12 bases in between. The CDR3 coding sequence is TGTGCCAGAAGCTTCTTGGGGAGATTAGCCAAAAACATTCAGTACTTC. Its translation is CARSFLGRLAKNIQYF.

This chain connects TRBV16 to TRBJ1-6; unclear D gene. CDR1 KGHSY and CDR2 FQNENV come from the germline V gene. The V end lost 2 bases, the J end lost 7 bases, and 15 bases lay between the germline ends. The length of the CDR3 is 16 residues. CDR3 in DNA: TGTGCCAGCAGCCAAGTGGCAGGCGCCCTGAATTCACCCCTCCACTTT. It specifies CASSQVAGALNSPLHF.

This chain links TRBV5-4 with TRBJ2-1; the D gene could be TRBD1 or TRBD2 (6 bases each). The CDR3 consists of 13 residues. Trimming left V 4 bases short and J 8 bases short, with 13 bases between. CDR1 and CDR2 (germline): SGHNT, YYREEE (reference sequence). CDR3 in DNA: TGTGCCAGCAGCCCCGGGGGCTGGGATGAGCAGTTCTTC. It specifies CASSPGGWDEQFF.

This clone has only one observation. V and J are TRBV19 and TRBJ2-3; TRBD1 agrees at 8 bases. CDR1 is LNHDA and CDR2 is SQIVND in the germline V gene (reference sequence). V lost 5 bases, J lost 4 bases, and 5 bases stayed unmatched. The CDR3 spans 14 residues. The CDR3: CASSFGQGPDTQYF. CDR3 nucleotide sequence: TGTGCCAGTAGTTTCGGACAGGGACCAGATACGCAGTATTTT.

The table lists this clone with a count of one. The J gene is TRBJ1-2, the V gene TRBV5-4; 9 bases agree with TRBD1. Germline loops: CDR1 SGHNT, CDR2 YYREEE (reference sequence). The CDR3 is 15 amino acids. The ends lost 4 bases at V and 8 bases at J; junction bases unmatched: 12. The CDR3 loop is CASSETGQGMGGYTF. The CDR3 DNA sequence: TGTGCCAGCAGCGAGACAGGACAGGGGATGGGCGGCTACACCTTC.

In its sample, this clone was seen once. The chain employs TRBV5-8 and TRBJ1-5; TRBD1 matches at 12 bases. The V gene's germline CDR1 is SGHTS and CDR2 YDEGEE. V lost 4 bases to trimming and J lost 6 bases; unmatched junction nucleotides: 5. This CDR3 spans 15 amino acids. In DNA form, the CDR3 reads TGTGCCAGCAGCCCGGGACAGGGGGCGGGTCAGCCCCAGCATTTT. This translates into CASSPGQGAGQPQHF.

The chain employs TRBV6-5 and TRBJ2-2; 9 bases fit TRBD1. The V segment lost 5 bases and the J segment 6 bases; nucleotides outside the gene matches: 4. Germline V gives CDR1 MNHEY, CDR2 SVGAGI. CDR3 length: 14 amino acids. Here the CDR3 DNA reads TGTGCCAGCAGTGGGGACAGGGCTTCCGGGGAGCTGTTTTTT. It encodes CASSGDRASGELFF.

The chain links TRBV5-8 to TRBJ2-1, with 11 nucleotides matching TRBD2. Germline V lookup: CDR1 SGHTS, CDR2 YDEGEE. The CDR3 loop spans 17 amino acids. Trimming at V came to 0 bases and at J to 2 bases, leaving 4 bases not matched to a gene. CDR3: CASSLGVGLAAYNEQFF. CDR3 nucleotide sequence: TGTGCCAGCAGCTTGGGGGTGGGACTAGCGGCCTACAATGAGCAGTTCTTC. Full variable domain (rest looked up from reference TRBV5-8 and TRBJ2-1): EAGVTQSPTHLIKTRGQQATLRCSPISGHTSVYWYQQALGLGLQFLLWYDEGEERNRGNFPPRFSGRQFPNYSSELNVNALELEDSALYLCASSLGVGLAAYNEQFFGPGTRLTVL.

This sequence joins TRBV15 and TRBJ1-3; 8 bases map to TRBD1. The CDR3 runs 18 residues. CDR1 and CDR2 (germline): LNHNV, YYDKDF (reference sequence). J lost 0 bases, V lost 3 bases, and 10 bases had no gene match. CDR3 region: CATSRGAPRGHSGNTIYF. CDR3 DNA sequence: TGTGCCACCAGCAGGGGGGCCCCCAGGGGGCACTCTGGAAACACCATATATTTT.

V is TRBV9 and J is TRBJ2-1, with TRBD1 matching 9 bases. CDR3 size: 15 residues. The J segment lost 7 bases and the V segment lost 4 bases, leaving 9 bases of the junction unmatched. The germline gives CDR1 SGDLS, CDR2 YYNGEE. The CDR3 spells CASSITGGTGNEQFF. The CDR3 DNA sequence: TGTGCCAGCAGCATCACAGGGGGGACAGGGAATGAGCAGTTCTTC.

The rearrangement links TRBV5-1 to TRBJ2-5, with unresolved D. Germline CDR1 reads SGHRS; CDR2 reads YFSETQ. Trimming left V 0 bases short and J 3 bases short, with 6 bases between. This CDR3 spans 13 amino acids. The CDR3 nucleotides are TGCGCCAGCAGCTTGGGTACGGAAGAGACCCAGTACTTC. Amino acids: CASSLGTEETQYF.

This clone was seen a few times. The chain joins TRBV7-9 to TRBJ1-2, with D possibly matching TRBD1 (5 bases). The CDR3 extends over 13 amino acids. V lost 10 bases and J lost 5, with 17 bases in between. Germline V CDR1 and CDR2: SEHNR, FQNEAQ (reference sequence). The CDR3 protein is CATLGDYTYGYTF. CDR3 nucleotide sequence: TGTGCCACCCTAGGGGATTACACTTATGGCTACACCTTC.

The chain joins TRBV27 to TRBJ2-5; the D is unclear. V was clipped by 4 bases and J by 0 bases, with 6 bases between them. The CDR3 has 13 residues. The germline V gene encodes CDR1 MNHEY and CDR2 SMNVEV (reference sequence). The DNA for the CDR3 is TGTGCCAGCAGTTCCGGGTACCAAGAGACCCAGTACTTC. Its protein is CASSSGYQETQYF.

This clone has only a few counts. CDR3 sequence (DNA): TGTGCCAGCAGCGCGACGGAAGCTAACTATGGCTACACCTTC. It yields the protein CASSATEANYGYTF. J is TRBJ1-2 and V is TRBV9; D is unclear. CDR3 length: 14 amino acids. Trimming removed 3 bases from V and 0 bases from J, with 9 bases in between. Per germline, CDR1 SGDLS and CDR2 YYNGEE.

The chain has TRBV7-2 and TRBJ2-1, with D hard to call. Trimming cost V 4 bases and J 6 bases, with 10 bases left between them. The CDR3 is 13 amino acids. Germline V gives CDR1 SGHTA, CDR2 FQGNSA. The CDR3 sequence: CASSSSIVNEQFF. DNA for the CDR3: TGTGCCAGCAGCTCAAGTATAGTCAATGAGCAGTTCTTC.

The chain combines TRBV2 with TRBJ1-1; no clear D. The CDR3 consists of 15 residues. Per germline, CDR1 SNHLY and CDR2 FYNNEI. V lost 6 bases and J lost 1, with 15 bases in between. CDR3 DNA: TGTGCCAGCAGAGTAGTCCTTACAACGAACACTGAAGCTTTCTTT. Its protein product is CASRVVLTTNTEAFF.

DNA of the CDR3: TGTGCCAGCAGCGTAGGCGGGGGGGCTTACGGGCCAGATACGCAGTATTTT. Translated, it gives CASSVGGGAYGPDTQYF. The rearrangement joins TRBV9 to TRBJ2-3; TRBD2 agrees at 9 bases. V was clipped by 0 bases and J by 4 bases; unmatched bases: 9. The CDR3 extends over 17 amino acids. Per the germline V gene, CDR1 is SGDLS and CDR2 is YYNGEE.

V is TRBV5-4 and J is TRBJ2-3; the D gene is possibly TRBD1 (6 bases). In germline, CDR1 is SGHNT, CDR2 YYREEE (reference sequence). V was shortened by 4 bases and J by 1 base, with 10 bases between the two germline ends. The CDR3 has 14 residues. As DNA, the CDR3 is TGTGCCAGCAGCCCGGGACAAGGCACAGATACGCAGTATTTT. Protein sequence: CASSPGQGTDTQYF.

This clone is a singleton in its sample. The V gene is TRBV5-1, the J gene TRBJ2-5, with 11 bases lining up with TRBD2. The CDR3 is 17 amino acids. The germline V gene has CDR1 SGHRS and CDR2 YFSETQ. J lost 1 base, V lost 4 bases, and 9 bases had no gene match. The CDR3 spells CASSPIPSGGFQETQYF. CDR3 nucleotide sequence: TGCGCCAGCAGCCCCATCCCTAGCGGGGGGTTCCAAGAGACCCAGTACTTC.

In this sample, this clone turned up once. Relative to the germline gene, one junction end is altered; a read error may explain this. The V gene is TRBV7-3, the J gene TRBJ1-1; D is unclear. The CDR3 length is 15 residues. Germline CDR1 is SGHTA and CDR2 is FQGTGA. The CDR3 bases are TGTGCCAGCAGCTTAACCAGCTCACTGAACTCTGAAGCTTTCTTT. Encoded protein: CASSLTSSLNSEAFF. The whole variable domain, filled in from reference TRBV7-3 and TRBJ1-1, reads GAGVSQTPSNKVTEKGKYVELRCDPISGHTALYWYRQSLGQGPEFLIYFQGTGAADDSGLPNDRFFAVRPEGSVSTLKIQRTERGDSAVYLCASSLTSSLNSEAFFGQGTRLTVV.

This chain joins TRBV12-2 and TRBJ2-7. TRBV12-2 is flagged as a pseudogene. The length of the CDR3 is 14 residues. CDR3 residues: CASRLTEFSYEQYF. The CDR3 coding sequence is TGTGCAAGTCGCTTGACCGAGTTCTCCTACGAGCAGTACTTC.

This chain links TRBV7-2 with TRBJ2-7; 12 nucleotides align to TRBD1. The CDR3 is 15 residues long. V shed 4 bases and J 6 bases; nucleotides not matched to a gene: 7. Germline-derived CDR1 and CDR2 are SGHTA and FQGNSA. The CDR3 DNA sequence: TGTGCCAGCAGCTCACCCGGGACAGGGGGCTTCGAGCAGTACTTC. This codes for CASSSPGTGGFEQYF.